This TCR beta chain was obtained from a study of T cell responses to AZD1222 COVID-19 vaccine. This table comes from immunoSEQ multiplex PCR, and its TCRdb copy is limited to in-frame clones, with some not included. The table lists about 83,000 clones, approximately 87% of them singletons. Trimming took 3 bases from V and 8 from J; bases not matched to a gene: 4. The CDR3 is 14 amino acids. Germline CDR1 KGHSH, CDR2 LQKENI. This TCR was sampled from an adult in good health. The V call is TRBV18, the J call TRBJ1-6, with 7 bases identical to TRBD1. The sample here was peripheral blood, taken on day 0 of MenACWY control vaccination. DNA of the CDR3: TGTGCCAGCTCACCGACAGGGTTGGATTCACCCCTCCACTTT. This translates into CASSPTGLDSPLHF.